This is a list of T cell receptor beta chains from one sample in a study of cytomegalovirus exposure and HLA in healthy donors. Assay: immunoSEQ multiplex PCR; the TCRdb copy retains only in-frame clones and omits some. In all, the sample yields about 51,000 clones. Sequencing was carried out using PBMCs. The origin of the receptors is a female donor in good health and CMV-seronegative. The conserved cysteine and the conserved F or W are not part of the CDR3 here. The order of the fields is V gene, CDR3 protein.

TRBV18	ASSQMDSYNEQF
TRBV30	AWSVQTGGLYGYT
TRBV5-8	ASSPNLALDEQY
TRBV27	ASSLNSGQGYGYT
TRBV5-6	ASSRTQGRASYEQY
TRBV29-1	SVEWTTISEQF
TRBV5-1	ASSSGLAGVGTDTQY
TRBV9	ASSVAAAQGRGNTEAF
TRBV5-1	ASSLNAANYGYT
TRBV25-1	ASSDGTVLNYGYT
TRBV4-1	ASSQMGLGHRPQH
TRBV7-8	ASSCHGQGQETQY
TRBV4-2	ASSPRTGNYEQY
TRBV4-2	ASSQEIPGTGAYGYT
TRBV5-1	ASSLATSSGTDTQY
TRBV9	ASSVGAGGLNTEAF
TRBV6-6	ASSPQGKNEKLF
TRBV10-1	ASSLRGGYGYT
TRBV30	AWSVRTAEKLF
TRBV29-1	SVRQGPATEAF
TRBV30	AWGATNVLT
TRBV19	ASSPQQRSMGGNIQY
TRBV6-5	ASSYSTSRETQY
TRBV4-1	ASSQDRERNTIY
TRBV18	ASSPLMSSDTEAF
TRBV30	AWSPGLGTEAF
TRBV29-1	SVESESRQETQY
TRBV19	ASKLAGGSYEQY
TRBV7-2	ASSLPGGPDGELF
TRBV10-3	AISGNGIYGYT
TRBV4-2	ASSRGTASYEQY
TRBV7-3	ASSHPGGPDGYT
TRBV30	AWGLAGPRGELF
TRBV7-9	ASSLETGTAYGYT
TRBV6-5	ASSYQGHSSGNTIY